This T cell receptor beta chain emerged from a study of blood T cell repertoires in COVID-19. Study details: Spain, Italy and the United States supplied samples that represented acute and convalescent COVID-19.

Some clones are missing from TCRdb's copy, which holds only in-frame ones; the method was immunoSEQ multiplex PCR. The table includes about 300,000 clones, about 85% detected once. The CDR3 contains 16 residues. Germline values: CDR1 SGHNT, CDR2 YYREEE (reference sequence). V was shortened by 3 bases and J by 1 base, with 16 bases between the two germline ends. In its sample, this clone was seen once. The receptor comes from a woman under 40 who had recovered from COVID-19. The chain employs TRBV5-4 and TRBJ1-1, with a tentative D call TRBD1 (5 bases). Sequencing was carried out using PBMCs or T cells enriched from blood (not recorded which). In DNA form, the CDR3 reads TGTGCCAGCAGCTCGGCCCGGGTCGGGGGGAACACTGAAGCTTTCTTT. It translates to CASSSARVGGNTEAFF. Filled out from reference TRBV5-4 and TRBJ1-1, the complete variable domain reads ETGVTQSPTHLIKTRGQQVTLRCSSQSGHNTVSWYQQALGQGPQFIFQYYREEENGRGNFPPRFSGLQFPNYSSELNVNALELDDSALYLCASSSARVGGNTEAFFGQGTRLTVV.